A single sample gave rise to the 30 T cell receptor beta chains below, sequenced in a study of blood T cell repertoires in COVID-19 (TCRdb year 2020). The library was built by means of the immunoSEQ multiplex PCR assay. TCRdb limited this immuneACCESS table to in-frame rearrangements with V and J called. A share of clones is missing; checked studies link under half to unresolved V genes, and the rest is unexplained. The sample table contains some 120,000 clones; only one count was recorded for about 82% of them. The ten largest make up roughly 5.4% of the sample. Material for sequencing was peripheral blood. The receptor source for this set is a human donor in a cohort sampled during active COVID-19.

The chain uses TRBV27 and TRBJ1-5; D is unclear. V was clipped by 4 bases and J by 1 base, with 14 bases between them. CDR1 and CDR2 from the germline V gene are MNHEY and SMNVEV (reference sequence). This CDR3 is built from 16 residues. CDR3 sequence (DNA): TGTGCCAGCAGTTCGTTCTTGGGCGTGAGCAATCAGCCCCAGCATTTT. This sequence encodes CASSSFLGVSNQPQHF.

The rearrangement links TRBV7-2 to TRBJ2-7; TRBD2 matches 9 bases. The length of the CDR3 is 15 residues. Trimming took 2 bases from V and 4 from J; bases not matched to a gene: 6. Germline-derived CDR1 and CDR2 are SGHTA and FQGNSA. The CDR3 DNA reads TGTGCCAGCAGCTTAACCCTAGCGGGATCGTACGAGCAGTACTTC. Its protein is CASSLTLAGSYEQYF.

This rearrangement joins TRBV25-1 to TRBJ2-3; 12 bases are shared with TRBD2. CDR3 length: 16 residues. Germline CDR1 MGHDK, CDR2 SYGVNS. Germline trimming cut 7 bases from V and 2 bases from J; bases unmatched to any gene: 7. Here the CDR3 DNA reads TGTGCCAGCAAGGCTAGCGGGAGGGGGACCACAGATACGCAGTATTTT. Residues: CASKASGRGTTDTQYF.

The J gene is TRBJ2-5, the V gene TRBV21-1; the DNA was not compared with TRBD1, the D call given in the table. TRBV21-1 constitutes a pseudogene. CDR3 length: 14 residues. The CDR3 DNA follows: TGTGCCGGTCCATGGGGGACAGGGCCAAAGACCCAGTACTTC. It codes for CAGPWGTGPKTQYF.

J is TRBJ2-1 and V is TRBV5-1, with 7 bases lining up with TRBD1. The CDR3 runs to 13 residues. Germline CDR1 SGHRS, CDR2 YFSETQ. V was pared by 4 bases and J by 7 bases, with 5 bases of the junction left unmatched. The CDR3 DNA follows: TGCGCCAGCAGCACCGACAGGGCAAATGAGCAGTTCTTC. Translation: CASSTDRANEQFF.

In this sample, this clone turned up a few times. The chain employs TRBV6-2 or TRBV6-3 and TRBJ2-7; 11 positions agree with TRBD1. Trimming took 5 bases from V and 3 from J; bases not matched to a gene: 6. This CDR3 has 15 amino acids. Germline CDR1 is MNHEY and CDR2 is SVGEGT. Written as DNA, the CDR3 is TGTGCCAGCAGTGAGGGGGACAGGGGGAACTACGAGCAGTACTTC. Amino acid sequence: CASSEGDRGNYEQYF.

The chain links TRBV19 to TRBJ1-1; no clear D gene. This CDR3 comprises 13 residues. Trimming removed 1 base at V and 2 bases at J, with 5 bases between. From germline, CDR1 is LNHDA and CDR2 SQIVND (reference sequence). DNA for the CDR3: TGTGCCAGTAGTATAGTATATAACACTGAAGCTTTCTTT. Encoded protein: CASSIVYNTEAFF.

CDR3 bases: TGCGCCAGCAGAAGGACTAGCGGGAGTGATACGCAGTATTTT. It encodes CASRRTSGSDTQYF. The chain is built from TRBV4-1 and TRBJ2-3, with 13 bases fitting TRBD2. The germline gives CDR1 MGHRA, CDR2 YSYEKL. CDR3 size: 14 residues. V dropped 6 bases and J dropped 6; count of bases not matched to a gene: 3.

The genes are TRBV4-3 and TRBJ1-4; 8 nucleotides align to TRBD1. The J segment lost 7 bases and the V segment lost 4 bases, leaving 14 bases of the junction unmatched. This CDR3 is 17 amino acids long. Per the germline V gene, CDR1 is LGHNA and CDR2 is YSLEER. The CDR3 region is CASSPGQGSRLSEKLFF. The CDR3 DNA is TGCGCCAGCAGCCCAGGACAGGGATCAAGGTTAAGTGAAAAACTGTTTTTT.

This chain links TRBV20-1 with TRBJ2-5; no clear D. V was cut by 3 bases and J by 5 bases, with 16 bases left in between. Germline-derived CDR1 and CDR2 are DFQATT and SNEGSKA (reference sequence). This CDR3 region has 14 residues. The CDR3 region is CSASDVRGAETQYF. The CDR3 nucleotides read TGCAGTGCTAGTGATGTTCGAGGCGCCGAGACCCAGTACTTC.

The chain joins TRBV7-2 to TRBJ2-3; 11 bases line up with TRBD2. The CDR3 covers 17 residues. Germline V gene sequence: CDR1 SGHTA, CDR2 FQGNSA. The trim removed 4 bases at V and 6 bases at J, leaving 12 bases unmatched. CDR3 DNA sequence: TGTGCCAGCAGCTCCAAACCCTTAGCGGGAGGGCTCGATACGCAGTATTTT. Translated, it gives CASSSKPLAGGLDTQYF. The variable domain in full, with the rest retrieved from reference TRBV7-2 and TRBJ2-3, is GAGVSQSPSNKVTEKGKDVELRCDPISGHTALYWYRQSLGQGLEFLIYFQGNSAPDKSGLPSDRFSAERTGGSVSTLTIQRTQQEDSAVYLCASSSKPLAGGLDTQYFGPGTRLTVL.

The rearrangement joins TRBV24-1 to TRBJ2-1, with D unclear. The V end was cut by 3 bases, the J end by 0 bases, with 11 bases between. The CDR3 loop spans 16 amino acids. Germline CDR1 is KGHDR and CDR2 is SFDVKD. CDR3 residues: CATSDQTLSSYNEQFF. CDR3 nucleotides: TGTGCCACCAGTGATCAGACACTGAGCTCCTACAATGAGCAGTTCTTC.

The CDR3 DNA sequence: TGTGCCAGCAAACGGACTGGGAACACCGGGGAGCTGTTTTTT. This gives the protein CASKRTGNTGELFF. The chain is built from TRBV5-4 and TRBJ2-2; TRBD2 is a possible D gene (5 bases). CDR3 length: 14 amino acids. CDR1 and CDR2 (germline): SGHNT, YYREEE (reference sequence). V was pared by 6 bases and J by 1 base, with 10 bases between. The full variable domain, its missing parts supplied by reference TRBV5-4 and TRBJ2-2, is ETGVTQSPTHLIKTRGQQVTLRCSSQSGHNTVSWYQQALGQGPQFIFQYYREEENGRGNFPPRFSGLQFPNYSSELNVNALELDDSALYLCASKRTGNTGELFFGEGSRLTVL.

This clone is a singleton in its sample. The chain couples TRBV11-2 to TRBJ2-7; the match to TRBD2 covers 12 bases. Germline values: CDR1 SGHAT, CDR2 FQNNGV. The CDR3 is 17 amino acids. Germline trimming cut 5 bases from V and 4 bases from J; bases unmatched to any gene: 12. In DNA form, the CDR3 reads TGTGCCAGCAGCCTGACGACTAGCGGGAGCGCCCCATACGAGCAGTACTTC. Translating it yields CASSLTTSGSAPYEQYF. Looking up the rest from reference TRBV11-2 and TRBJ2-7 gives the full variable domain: EAGVAQSPRYKIIEKRQSVAFWCNPISGHATLYWYQQILGQGPKLLIQFQNNGVVDDSQLPKDRFSAERLKGVDSTLKIQPAKLEDSAVYLCASSLTTSGSAPYEQYFGPGTRLTVT.

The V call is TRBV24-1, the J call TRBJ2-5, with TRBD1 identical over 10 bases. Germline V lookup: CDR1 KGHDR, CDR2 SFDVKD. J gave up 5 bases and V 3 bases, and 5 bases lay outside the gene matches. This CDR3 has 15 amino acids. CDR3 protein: CATSDGDRGYETQYF. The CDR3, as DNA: TGTGCCACCAGTGATGGGGACAGGGGTTACGAGACCCAGTACTTC.

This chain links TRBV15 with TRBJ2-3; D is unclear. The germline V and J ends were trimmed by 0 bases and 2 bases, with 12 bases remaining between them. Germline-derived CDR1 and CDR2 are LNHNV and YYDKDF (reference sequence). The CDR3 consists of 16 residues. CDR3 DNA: TGTGCCACCAGCAGAGATCGTGAGCCGAACACAGATACGCAGTATTTT. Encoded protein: CATSRDREPNTDTQYF. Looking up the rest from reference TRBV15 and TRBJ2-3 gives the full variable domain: DAMVIQNPRYQVTQFGKPVTLSCSQTLNHNVMYWYQQKSSQAPKLLFHYYDKDFNNEADTPDNFQSRRPNTSFCFLDIRSPGLGDTAMYLCATSRDREPNTDTQYFGPGTRLTVL.

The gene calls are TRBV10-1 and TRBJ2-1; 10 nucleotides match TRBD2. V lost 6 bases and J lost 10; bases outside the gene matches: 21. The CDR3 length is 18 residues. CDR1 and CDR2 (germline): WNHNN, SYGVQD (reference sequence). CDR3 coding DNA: TGCGCCAGCAGGGAGCCCCGGGTTAAGCGGGAGGGCCTTCGGGAGCAGTTCTTC. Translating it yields CASREPRVKREGLREQFF.

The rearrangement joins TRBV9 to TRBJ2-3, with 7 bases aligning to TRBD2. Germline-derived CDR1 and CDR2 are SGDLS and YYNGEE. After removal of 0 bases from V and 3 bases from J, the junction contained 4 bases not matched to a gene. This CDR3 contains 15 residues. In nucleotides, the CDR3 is TGTGCCAGCAGCGTAGTTTGGGGGGGGACAGATACGCAGTATTTT. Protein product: CASSVVWGGTDTQYF.

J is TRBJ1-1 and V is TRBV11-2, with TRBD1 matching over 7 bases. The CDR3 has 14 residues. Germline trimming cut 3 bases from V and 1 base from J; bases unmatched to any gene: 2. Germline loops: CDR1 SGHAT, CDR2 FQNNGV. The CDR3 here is CASSLWTGNTEAFF. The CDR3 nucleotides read TGTGCCAGCAGCTTGTGGACAGGGAACACTGAAGCTTTCTTT.

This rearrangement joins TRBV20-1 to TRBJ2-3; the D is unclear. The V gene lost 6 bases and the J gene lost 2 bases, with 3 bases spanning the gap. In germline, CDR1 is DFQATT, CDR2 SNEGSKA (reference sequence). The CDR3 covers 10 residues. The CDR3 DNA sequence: TGCAGTGCCGTCACAGATACGCAGTATTTT. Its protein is CSAVTDTQYF.

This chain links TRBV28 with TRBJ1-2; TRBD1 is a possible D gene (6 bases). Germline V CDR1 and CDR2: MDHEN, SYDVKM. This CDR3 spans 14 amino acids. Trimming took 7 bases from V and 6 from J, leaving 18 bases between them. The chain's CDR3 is CASTVPGGAHGYTF. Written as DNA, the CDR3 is TGTGCCAGCACCGTCCCGGGGGGGGCGCATGGCTACACCTTC.

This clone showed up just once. The chain's CDR3 is CASSLMGSLQETQYF. DNA for the CDR3: TGCGCCAGCAGCTTGATGGGCAGCCTCCAAGAGACCCAGTACTTC. The chain is built from TRBV5-1 and TRBJ2-5; D not certain. V was cut by 1 base and J by 1 base, with 11 bases left in between. The CDR3 covers 15 residues. The germline V gene has CDR1 SGHRS and CDR2 YFSETQ. The variable domain in full, completed from reference TRBV5-1 and TRBJ2-5, reads KAGVTQTPRYLIKTRGQQVTLSCSPISGHRSVSWYQQTPGQGLQFLFEYFSETQRNKGNFPGRFSGRQFSNSRSEMNVSTLELGDSALYLCASSLMGSLQETQYFGPGTRLLVL.

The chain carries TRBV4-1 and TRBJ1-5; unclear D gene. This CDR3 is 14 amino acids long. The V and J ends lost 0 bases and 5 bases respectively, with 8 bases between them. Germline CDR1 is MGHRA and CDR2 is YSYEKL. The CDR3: CASSQEPGDQPQHF. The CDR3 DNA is TGCGCCAGCAGCCAAGAACCTGGAGATCAGCCCCAGCATTTT.

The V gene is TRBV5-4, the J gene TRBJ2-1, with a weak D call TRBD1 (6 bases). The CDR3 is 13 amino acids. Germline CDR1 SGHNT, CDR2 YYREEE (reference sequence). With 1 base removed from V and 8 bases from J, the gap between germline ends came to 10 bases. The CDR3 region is CASSLQGLDEQFF. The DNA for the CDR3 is TGTGCCAGCAGCTTGCAGGGGTTGGATGAGCAGTTCTTC.

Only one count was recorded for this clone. The CDR3: CASKTVGQNPYEQYF. The CDR3 DNA reads as TGTGCCAGTAAAACAGTAGGCCAAAACCCCTACGAGCAGTACTTC. V usage is TRBV28 and J usage is TRBJ2-7, with D hard to call. Looked up from germline, CDR1 is MDHEN and CDR2 is SYDVKM. CDR3 length: 15 residues. V lost 9 bases and J 2 bases, leaving 20 bases between the germline ends.

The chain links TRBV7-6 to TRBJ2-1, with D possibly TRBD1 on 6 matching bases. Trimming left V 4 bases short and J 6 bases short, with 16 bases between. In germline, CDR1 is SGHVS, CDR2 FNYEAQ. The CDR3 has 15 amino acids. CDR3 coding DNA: TGTGCCAGCAGCTCCCGACAGGACCGGCGCAATGAGCAGTTCTTC. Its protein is CASSSRQDRRNEQFF.

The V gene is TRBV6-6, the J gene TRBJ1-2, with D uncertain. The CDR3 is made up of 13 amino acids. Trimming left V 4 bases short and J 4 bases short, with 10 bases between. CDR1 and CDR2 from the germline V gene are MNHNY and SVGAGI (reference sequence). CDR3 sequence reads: CASSLGGSYGYTF. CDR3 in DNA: TGTGCCAGCAGTTTGGGAGGGTCCTATGGCTACACCTTC.

For the CDR3, the DNA is TGTGCCAGCAGGCGTTCCACAGATACGCAGTATTTT. It specifies CASRRSTDTQYF. This rearrangement joins TRBV28 to TRBJ2-3; D is unclear. CDR3 length: 12 residues. The germline V gene encodes CDR1 MDHEN and CDR2 SYDVKM. V was pared by 6 bases and J by 2 bases, with 6 bases between.

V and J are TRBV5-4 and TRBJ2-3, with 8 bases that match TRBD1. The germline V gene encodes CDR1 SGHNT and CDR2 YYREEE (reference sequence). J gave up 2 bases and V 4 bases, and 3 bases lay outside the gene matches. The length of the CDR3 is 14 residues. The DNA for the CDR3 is TGTGCCAGCAGCGGACAGGGTGACACAGATACGCAGTATTTT. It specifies CASSGQGDTDTQYF.

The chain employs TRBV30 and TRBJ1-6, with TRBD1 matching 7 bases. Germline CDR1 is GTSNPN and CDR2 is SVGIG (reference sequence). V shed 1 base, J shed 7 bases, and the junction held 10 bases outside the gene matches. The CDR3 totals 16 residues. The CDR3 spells CAWSAPPRQGNSPLHF. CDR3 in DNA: TGTGCCTGGAGTGCCCCCCCACGACAGGGAAATTCACCCCTCCACTTT.